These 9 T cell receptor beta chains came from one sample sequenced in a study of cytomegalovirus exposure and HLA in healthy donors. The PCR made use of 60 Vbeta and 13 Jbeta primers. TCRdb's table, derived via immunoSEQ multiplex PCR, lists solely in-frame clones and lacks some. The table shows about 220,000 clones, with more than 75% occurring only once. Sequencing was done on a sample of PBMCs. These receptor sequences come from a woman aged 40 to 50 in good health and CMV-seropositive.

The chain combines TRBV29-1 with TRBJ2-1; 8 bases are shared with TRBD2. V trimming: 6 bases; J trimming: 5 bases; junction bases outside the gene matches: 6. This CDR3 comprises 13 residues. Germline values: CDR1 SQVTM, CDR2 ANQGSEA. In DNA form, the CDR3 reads TGCAGCGTGCAATGGACTAGCAACAATGAGCAGTTCTTC. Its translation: CSVQWTSNNEQFF.

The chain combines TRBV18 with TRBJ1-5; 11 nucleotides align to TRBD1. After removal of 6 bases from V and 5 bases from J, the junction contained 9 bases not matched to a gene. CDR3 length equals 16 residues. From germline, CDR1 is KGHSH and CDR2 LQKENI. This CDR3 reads CASSAGQGVGHQPQHF. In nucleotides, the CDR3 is TGTGCCAGCTCGGCGGGACAGGGGGTGGGGCATCAGCCCCAGCATTTT.

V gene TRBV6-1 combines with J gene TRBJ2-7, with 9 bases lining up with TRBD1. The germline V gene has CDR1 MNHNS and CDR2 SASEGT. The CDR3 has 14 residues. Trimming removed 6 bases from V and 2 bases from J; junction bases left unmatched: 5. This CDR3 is CASSGTGSTYEQYF. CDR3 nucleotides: TGTGCCAGCAGCGGGACAGGGAGCACCTACGAGCAGTACTTC.

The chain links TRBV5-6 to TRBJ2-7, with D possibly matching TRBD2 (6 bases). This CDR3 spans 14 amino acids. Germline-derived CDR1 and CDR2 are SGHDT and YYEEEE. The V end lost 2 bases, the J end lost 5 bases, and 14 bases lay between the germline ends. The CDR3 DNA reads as TGTGCCAGCAGCTTTTTTGGGGTAGCGGACGAGCAGTACTTC. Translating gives CASSFFGVADEQYF. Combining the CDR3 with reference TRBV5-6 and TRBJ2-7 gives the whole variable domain DAGVTQSPTHLIKTRGQQVTLRCSPKSGHDTVSWYQQALGQGPQFIFQYYEEEERQRGNFPDRFSGHQFPNYSSELNVNALLLGDSALYLCASSFFGVADEQYFGPGTRLTVT.

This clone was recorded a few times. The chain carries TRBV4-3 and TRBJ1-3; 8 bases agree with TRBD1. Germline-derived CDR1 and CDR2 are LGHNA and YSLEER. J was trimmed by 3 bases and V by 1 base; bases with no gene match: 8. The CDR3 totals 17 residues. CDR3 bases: TGCGCCAGCAGCCAAGGATCCCAACAGGGGGTTGGAAACACCATATATTTT. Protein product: CASSQGSQQGVGNTIYF.

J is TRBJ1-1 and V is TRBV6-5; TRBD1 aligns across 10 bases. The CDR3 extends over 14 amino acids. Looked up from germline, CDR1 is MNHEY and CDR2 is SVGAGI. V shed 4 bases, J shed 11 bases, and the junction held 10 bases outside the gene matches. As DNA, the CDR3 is TGTGCCAGCAGTTCAGGACAGGGGGTTTCTAGGGCTTTCTTT. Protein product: CASSSGQGVSRAFF.

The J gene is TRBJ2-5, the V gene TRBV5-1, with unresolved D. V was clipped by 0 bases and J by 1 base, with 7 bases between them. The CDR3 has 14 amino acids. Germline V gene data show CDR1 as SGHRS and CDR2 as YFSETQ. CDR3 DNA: TGCGCCAGCAGCTTGGGCGTTTTCCAAGAGACCCAGTACTTC. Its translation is CASSLGVFQETQYF.

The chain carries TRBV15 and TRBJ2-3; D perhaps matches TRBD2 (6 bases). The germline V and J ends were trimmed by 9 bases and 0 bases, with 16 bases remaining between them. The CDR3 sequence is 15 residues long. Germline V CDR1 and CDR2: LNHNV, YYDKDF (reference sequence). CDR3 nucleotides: TGTGCCACGACCGCCCGGGGGTTCAGCACAGATACGCAGTATTTT. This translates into CATTARGFSTDTQYF.

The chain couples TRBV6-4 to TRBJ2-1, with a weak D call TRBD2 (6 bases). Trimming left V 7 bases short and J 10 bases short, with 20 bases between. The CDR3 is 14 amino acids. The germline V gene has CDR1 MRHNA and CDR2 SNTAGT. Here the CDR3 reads CASKGLTSSAEQFF. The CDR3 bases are TGTGCCAGCAAAGGACTAACCTCCTCCGCAGAGCAGTTCTTC.